Following are 6 T cell receptor beta chains from one sample sequenced in a study of graft-versus-host responses after intestinal transplantation. Only in-frame clones appear in the TCRdb table, and some are missing; sequencing was by immunoSEQ multiplex PCR. The profile shows approximately 14,000 clones, around 94% of them singletons. The input for sequencing was PBMCs, taken 9 days after transplant. The receptors here all came from a human patient who received an intestinal transplant, so some T cells may come from the graft donor.

The rearrangement joins TRBV5-4 to TRBJ2-7; tentatively, D is TRBD1 or TRBD2 (5 bases each). This CDR3 comprises 15 residues. In germline, CDR1 is SGHNT, CDR2 YYREEE (reference sequence). Deletions cut 4 bases from V and 0 bases from J, with 14 bases between. DNA for the CDR3: TGTGCCAGCAGCCAAGTGTGGGGGAGCTCCTACGAGCAGTACTTC. As protein: CASSQVWGSSYEQYF.

The chain carries TRBV6-5 and TRBJ2-7, with a tentative D call TRBD2 (5 bases). V gave up 6 bases and J gave up 6 bases, with 15 bases separating them. Germline values: CDR1 MNHEY, CDR2 SVGAGI. This CDR3 comprises 13 residues. The CDR3 is CASRDDEGLEQYF. The CDR3 nucleotides read TGTGCCAGCAGAGACGATGAGGGCCTCGAGCAGTACTTC.

This clone was recorded a few times. The chain carries TRBV7-2 and TRBJ1-3; TRBD1 is a possible D gene (5 bases). The CDR3 has 15 residues. Deletions cut 1 base from V and 3 bases from J, with 10 bases between. Per the germline V gene, CDR1 is SGHTA and CDR2 is FQGNSA. DNA of the CDR3: TGTGCCAGCAGCTTAGTTGGGGACGGTGGAAACACCATATATTTT. It specifies CASSLVGDGGNTIYF. The full variable domain, with the rest looked up from reference TRBV7-2 and TRBJ1-3, is GAGVSQSPSNKVTEKGKDVELRCDPISGHTALYWYRQSLGQGLEFLIYFQGNSAPDKSGLPSDRFSAERTGGSVSTLTIQRTQQEDSAVYLCASSLVGDGGNTIYFGEGSWLTVV.

This chain links TRBV21-1 with TRBJ2-7; the table's D gene call, TRBD2, was not cross checked with the DNA. TRBV21-1 is annotated as a pseudogene. The CDR3 sequence is 17 residues long. In DNA form, the CDR3 reads TGTGCCAGCAGCAAGGCAGTTAGACTAGCGGTTACCTACGAGCAGTACTTC. This gives the protein CASSKAVRLAVTYEQYF.

V gene TRBV7-9 combines with J gene TRBJ1-2; no firm D call. V shed 5 bases and J shed 14 bases, with 21 bases lying between them. Germline CDR1 SEHNR, CDR2 FQNEAQ (reference sequence). CDR3 size: 13 residues. The CDR3: CASSPPSSRIKTF. Written as DNA, the CDR3 is TGTGCCAGCAGCCCCCCATCTTCGAGGATCAAGACCTTC. The variable domain in full, completed from reference TRBV7-9 and TRBJ1-2, reads DTGVSQNPRHKITKRGQNVTFRCDPISEHNRLYWYRQTLGQGPEFLTYFQNEAQLEKSRLLSDRFSAERPKGSFSTLEIQRTEQGDSAMYLCASSPPSSRIKTFGSGTRLTVV.

The chain combines TRBV19 with TRBJ1-1, with D possibly being TRBD1 (5 bases). The CDR3 has 13 amino acids. Germline loops: CDR1 LNHDA, CDR2 SQIVND (reference sequence). Trimming took 3 bases from V and 1 from J, leaving 6 bases between them. Written as DNA, the CDR3 is TGTGCCAGTAGTATGGACACGAACACTGAAGCTTTCTTT. This encodes CASSMDTNTEAFF. Using reference TRBV19 and TRBJ1-1 for the parts outside the CDR3, the full variable domain is DGGITQSPKYLFRKEGQNVTLSCEQNLNHDAMYWYRQDPGQGLRLIYYSQIVNDFQKGDIAEGYSVSREKKESFPLTVTSAQKNPTAFYLCASSMDTNTEAFFGQGTRLTVV.